This record concerns one TCR beta chain sequence. Original data processing: Reference gene primer amplification in the assay estimated nucleated cell counts. The protocol was immunoSEQ multiplex PCR, while the TCRdb copy is restricted to in-frame clones and leaves out a portion. The V and J calls and the clone size are those of that table, but D and trimming were determined from the DNA. The data show fewer than 200,000 clones, roughly 79% seen once. CDR3 length equals 14 residues. The germline V gene encodes CDR1 SGHRS and CDR2 YFSETQ. Germline trimming cut 4 bases from V and 3 bases from J; bases unmatched to any gene: 3. During active infection, Seattle patients enrolled and were then monitored through disease. The data belong to a study of blood T cell repertoires in COVID-19. Background on the study: Sites in the United States, Italy and Spain provided acute and convalescent COVID-19 samples.

This receptor was taken from a woman aged 80 or over with COVID-19, enrolled during active disease. The chain is built from TRBV5-1 and TRBJ2-3; 9 bases map to TRBD1. Material for sequencing was peripheral blood. CDR3 sequence reads: CASSGTGRTDTQYF. DNA of the CDR3: TGCGCCAGCAGCGGGACAGGGAGGACAGATACGCAGTATTTT.